This T cell receptor (beta chain) was identified during a study of T cells in Graves' hyperthyroidism and ophthalmopathy. This clonotype has just a few counts. Germline V lookup: CDR1 LGHNT, CDR2 FRNRAP. Trimming removed 1 base at V and 7 bases at J, with 11 bases between. The CDR3 length is 13 residues. Researchers amplified the TCR beta CDR3 regions from RNA transcripts. The TCR CDR3 was amplified in a first-round RT-PCR using the HTBI primer set. TCRdb recomputed calls from the multiplex PCR reads with MiXCR, one row per CDR3 protein. The table shows fewer than 350,000 distinct CDR3 sequences, with over 20% occurring only once.

The sample consisted of blood. The chain is built from TRBV12-5 and TRBJ2-7; D is uncertain. This clonotype was sampled from a woman in her 50s with Graves' hyperthyroidism. In DNA, the CDR3 is TGTGCTAGTGGTTTGGACCTACTCAGGGAGCAGTACTTC. Its protein is CASGLDLLREQYF. The whole variable domain, remainder taken from reference TRBV12-5 and TRBJ2-7, is DARVTQTPRHKVTEMGQEVTMRCQPILGHNTVFWYRQTMMQGLELLAYFRNRAPLDDSGMPKDRFSAEMPDATLATLKIQPSEPRDSAVYFCASGLDLLREQYFGPGTRLTVT.